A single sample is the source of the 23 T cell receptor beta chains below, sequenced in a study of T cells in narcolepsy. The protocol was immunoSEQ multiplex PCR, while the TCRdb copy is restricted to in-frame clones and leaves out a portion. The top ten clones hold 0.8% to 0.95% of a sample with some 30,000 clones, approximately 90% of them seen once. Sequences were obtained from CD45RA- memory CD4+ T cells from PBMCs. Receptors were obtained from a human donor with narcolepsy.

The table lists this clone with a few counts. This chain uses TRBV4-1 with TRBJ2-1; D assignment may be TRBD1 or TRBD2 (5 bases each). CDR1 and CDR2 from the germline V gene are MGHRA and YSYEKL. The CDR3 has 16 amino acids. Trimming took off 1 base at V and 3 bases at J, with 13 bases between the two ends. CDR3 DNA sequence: TGCGCCAGCAGCCAAGTTGGCCTGGGGGACTACAATGAGCAGTTCTTC. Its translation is CASSQVGLGDYNEQFF.

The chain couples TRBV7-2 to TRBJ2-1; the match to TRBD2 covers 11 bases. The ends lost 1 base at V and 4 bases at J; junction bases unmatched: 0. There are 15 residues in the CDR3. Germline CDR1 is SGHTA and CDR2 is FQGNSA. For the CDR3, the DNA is TGTGCCAGCAGCTTAGGACTAGCGGGATACAATGAGCAGTTCTTC. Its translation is CASSLGLAGYNEQFF.

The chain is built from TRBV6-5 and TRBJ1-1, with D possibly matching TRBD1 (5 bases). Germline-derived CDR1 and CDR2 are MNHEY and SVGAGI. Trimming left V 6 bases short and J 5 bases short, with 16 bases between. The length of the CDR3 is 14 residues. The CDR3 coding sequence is TGTGCCAGCAGAGGACAAAATAAGGGGACTGAAGCTTTCTTT. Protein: CASRGQNKGTEAFF.

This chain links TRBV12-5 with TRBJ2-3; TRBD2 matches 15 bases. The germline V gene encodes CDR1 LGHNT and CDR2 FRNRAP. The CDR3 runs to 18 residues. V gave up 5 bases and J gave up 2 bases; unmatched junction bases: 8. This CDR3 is CASGTGLAGGRNTDTQYF. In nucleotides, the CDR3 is TGTGCTAGTGGTACCGGACTAGCGGGGGGGCGCAACACAGATACGCAGTATTTT.

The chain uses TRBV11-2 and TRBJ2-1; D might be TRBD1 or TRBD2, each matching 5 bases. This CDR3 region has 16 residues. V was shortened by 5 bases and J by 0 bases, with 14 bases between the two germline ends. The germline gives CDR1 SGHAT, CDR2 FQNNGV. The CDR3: CASSPGRRSSYNEQFF. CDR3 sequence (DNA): TGTGCCAGCAGCCCGGGACGGCGGAGCTCCTACAATGAGCAGTTCTTC.

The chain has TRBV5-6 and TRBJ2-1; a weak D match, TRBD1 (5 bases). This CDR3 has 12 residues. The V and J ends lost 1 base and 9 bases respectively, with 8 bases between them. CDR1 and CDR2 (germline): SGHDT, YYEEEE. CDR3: CASSLRGGEQFF. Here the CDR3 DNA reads TGTGCCAGCAGCTTGAGGGGCGGTGAGCAGTTCTTC.

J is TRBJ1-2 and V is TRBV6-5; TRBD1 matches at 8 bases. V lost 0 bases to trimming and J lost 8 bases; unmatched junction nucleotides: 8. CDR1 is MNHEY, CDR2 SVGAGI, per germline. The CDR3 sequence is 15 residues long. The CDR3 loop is CASSYSSTGARGYTF. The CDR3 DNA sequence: TGTGCCAGCAGTTACTCGTCGACAGGGGCCAGAGGCTACACCTTC.

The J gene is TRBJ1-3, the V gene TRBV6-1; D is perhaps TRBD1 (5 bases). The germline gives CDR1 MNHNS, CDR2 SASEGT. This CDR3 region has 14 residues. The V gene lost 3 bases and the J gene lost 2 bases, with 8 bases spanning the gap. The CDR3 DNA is TGTGCCAGCAGTGAGGGGCCCACTGGAAACACCATATATTTT. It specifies CASSEGPTGNTIYF.

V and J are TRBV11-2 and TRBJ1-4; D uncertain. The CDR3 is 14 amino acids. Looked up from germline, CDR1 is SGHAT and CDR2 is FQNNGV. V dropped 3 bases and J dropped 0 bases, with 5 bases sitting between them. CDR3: CASSFAATNEKLFF. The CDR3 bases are TGTGCCAGCAGCTTTGCCGCAACTAATGAAAAACTGTTTTTT.

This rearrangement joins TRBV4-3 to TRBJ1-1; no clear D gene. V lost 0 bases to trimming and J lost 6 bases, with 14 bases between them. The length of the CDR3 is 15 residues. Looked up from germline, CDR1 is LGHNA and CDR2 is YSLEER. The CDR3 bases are TGCGCCAGCAGCCAAGATCCCCGGTTCTACCCTGAAGCTTTCTTT. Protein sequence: CASSQDPRFYPEAFF.

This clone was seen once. This CDR3 reads CASSIDGVAGGYPRDYNEQFF. The CDR3 region has the DNA TGTGCCAGTAGTATAGATGGGGTAGCGGGAGGGTACCCCAGGGACTACAATGAGCAGTTCTTC. This chain uses TRBV19 with TRBJ2-1; the match to TRBD2 covers 11 bases. Germline V CDR1 and CDR2: LNHDA, SQIVND (reference sequence). V trimming: 0 bases; J trimming: 3 bases; junction bases outside the gene matches: 16. The CDR3 sequence is 21 residues long.

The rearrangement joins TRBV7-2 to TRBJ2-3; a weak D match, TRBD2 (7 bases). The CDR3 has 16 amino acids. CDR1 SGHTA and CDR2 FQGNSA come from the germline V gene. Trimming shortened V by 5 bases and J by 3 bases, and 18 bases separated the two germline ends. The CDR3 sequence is CASSPGRGAGTDTQYF. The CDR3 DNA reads TGTGCCAGCAGCCCCGGCCGGGGGGCTGGGACAGATACGCAGTATTTT. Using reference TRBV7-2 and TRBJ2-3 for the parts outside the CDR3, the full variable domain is GAGVSQSPSNKVTEKGKDVELRCDPISGHTALYWYRQSLGQGLEFLIYFQGNSAPDKSGLPSDRFSAERTGGSVSTLTIQRTQQEDSAVYLCASSPGRGAGTDTQYFGPGTRLTVL.

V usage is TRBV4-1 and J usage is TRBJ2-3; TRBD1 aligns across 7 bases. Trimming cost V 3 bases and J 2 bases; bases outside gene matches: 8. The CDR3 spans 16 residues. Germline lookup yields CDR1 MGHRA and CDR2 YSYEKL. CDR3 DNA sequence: TGCGCCAGCAGCCAGCCGACAGGGAGAGTCACAGATACGCAGTATTTT. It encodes CASSQPTGRVTDTQYF.

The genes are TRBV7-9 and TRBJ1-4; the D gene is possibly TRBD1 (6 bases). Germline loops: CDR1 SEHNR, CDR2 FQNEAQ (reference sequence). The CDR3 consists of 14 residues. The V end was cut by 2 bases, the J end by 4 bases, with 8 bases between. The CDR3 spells CASSLTGNNEKLFF. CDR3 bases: TGTGCCAGCAGCTTAACAGGGAATAATGAAAAACTGTTTTTT. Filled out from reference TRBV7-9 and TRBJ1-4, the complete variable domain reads DTGVSQNPRHKITKRGQNVTFRCDPISEHNRLYWYRQTLGQGPEFLTYFQNEAQLEKSRLLSDRFSAERPKGSFSTLEIQRTEQGDSAMYLCASSLTGNNEKLFFGSGTQLSVL.

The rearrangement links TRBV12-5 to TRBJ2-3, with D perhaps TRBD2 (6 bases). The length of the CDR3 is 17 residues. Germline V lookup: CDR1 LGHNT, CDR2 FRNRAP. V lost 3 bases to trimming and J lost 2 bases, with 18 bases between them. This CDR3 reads CASGFIIAEGNTDTQYF. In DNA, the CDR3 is TGTGCTAGTGGTTTTATCATAGCGGAGGGGAACACAGATACGCAGTATTTT.

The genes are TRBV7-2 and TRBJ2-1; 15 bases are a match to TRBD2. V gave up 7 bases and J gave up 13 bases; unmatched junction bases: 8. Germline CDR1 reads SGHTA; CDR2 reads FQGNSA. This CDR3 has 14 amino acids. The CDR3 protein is CASNERTSGRVQFF. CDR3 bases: TGTGCCAGCAACGAAAGGACTAGCGGGAGGGTCCAGTTCTTC.

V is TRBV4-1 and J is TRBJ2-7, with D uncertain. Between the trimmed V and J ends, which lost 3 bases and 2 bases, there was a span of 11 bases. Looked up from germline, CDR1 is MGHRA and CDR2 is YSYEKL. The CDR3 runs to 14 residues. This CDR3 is CASSQSESTYEQYF. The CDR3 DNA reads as TGCGCCAGCAGCCAGAGCGAATCTACCTACGAGCAGTACTTC.

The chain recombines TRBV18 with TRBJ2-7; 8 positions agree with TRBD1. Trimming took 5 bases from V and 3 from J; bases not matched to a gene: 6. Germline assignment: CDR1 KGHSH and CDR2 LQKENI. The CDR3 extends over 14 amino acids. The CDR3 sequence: CASSSGTGLYEQYF. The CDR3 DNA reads TGTGCCAGCTCATCTGGGACAGGTCTCTACGAGCAGTACTTC.

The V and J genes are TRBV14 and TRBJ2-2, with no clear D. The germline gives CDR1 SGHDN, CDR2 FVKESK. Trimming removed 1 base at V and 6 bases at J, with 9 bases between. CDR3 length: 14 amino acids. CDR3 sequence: CASSQVRTAGELFF. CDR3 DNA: TGTGCCAGCAGCCAAGTACGAACTGCCGGGGAGCTGTTTTTT.

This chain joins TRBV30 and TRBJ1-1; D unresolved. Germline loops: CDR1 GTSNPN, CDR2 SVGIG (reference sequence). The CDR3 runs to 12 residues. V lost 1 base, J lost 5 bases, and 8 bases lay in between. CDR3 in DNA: TGTGCCTGGAGTGAAGGTGGAACTGAAGCTTTCTTT. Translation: CAWSEGGTEAFF. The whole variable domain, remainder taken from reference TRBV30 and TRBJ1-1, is SQTIHQWPATLVQPVGSPLSLECTVEGTSNPNLYWYRQAAGRGLQLLFYSVGIGQISSEVPQNLSASRPQDRQFILSSKKLLLSDSGFYLCAWSEGGTEAFFGQGTRLTVV.

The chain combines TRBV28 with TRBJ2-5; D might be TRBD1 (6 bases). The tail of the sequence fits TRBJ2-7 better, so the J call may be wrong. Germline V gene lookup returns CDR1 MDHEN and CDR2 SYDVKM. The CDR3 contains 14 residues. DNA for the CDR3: TGTGCCAGCAGTTTACAGGGGCGTACCTACGAGCAGTACTTC. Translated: CASSLQGRTYEQYF.

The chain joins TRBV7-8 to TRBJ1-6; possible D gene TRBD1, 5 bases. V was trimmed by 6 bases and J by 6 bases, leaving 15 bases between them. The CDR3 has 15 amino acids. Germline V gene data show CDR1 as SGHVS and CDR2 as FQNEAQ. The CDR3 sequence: CASRLSVGGNSPLHF. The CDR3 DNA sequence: TGTGCCAGCAGACTCAGCGTGGGGGGTAATTCACCCCTCCACTTT. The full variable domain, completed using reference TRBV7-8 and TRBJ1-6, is GAGVSQSPRYKVAKRGQDVALRCDPISGHVSLFWYQQALGQGPEFLTYFQNEAQLDKSGLPSDRFFAERPEGSVSTLKIQRTQQEDSAVYLCASRLSVGGNSPLHFGNGTRLTVT.

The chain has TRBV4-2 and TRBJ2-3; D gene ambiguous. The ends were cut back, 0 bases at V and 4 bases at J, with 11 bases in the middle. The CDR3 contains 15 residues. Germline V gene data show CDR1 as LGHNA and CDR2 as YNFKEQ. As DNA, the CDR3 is TGTGCCAGCAGCCAAGACCCCCGGCAGTCAGATACGCAGTATTTT. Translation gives CASSQDPRQSDTQYF.